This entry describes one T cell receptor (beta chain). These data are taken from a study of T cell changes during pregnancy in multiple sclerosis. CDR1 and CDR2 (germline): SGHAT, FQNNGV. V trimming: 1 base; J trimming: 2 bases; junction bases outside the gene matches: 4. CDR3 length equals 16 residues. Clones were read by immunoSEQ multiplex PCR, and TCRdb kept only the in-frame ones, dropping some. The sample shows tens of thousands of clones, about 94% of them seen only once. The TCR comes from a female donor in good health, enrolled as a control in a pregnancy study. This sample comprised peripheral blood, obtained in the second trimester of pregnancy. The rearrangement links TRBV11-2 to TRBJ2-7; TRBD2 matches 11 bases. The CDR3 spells CASSLVGSGGAYEQYF. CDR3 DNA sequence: TGTGCCAGCAGCTTAGTAGGTAGCGGGGGGGCCTACGAGCAGTACTTC.